The clone carrying this T cell receptor beta chain appeared a few times. Its antigen is still unknown. This specimen comes from a study of CD8+ T cells in alopecia areata. Study context: Treated individuals took tofacitinib by mouth, 5 to 10 mg twice daily. Treatment ran 6 to 18 months, with 6 months of follow-up afterward. Regarding the study as a whole: For patients receiving tofacitinib, scalp clonality and expanded CD8+ clones among the top 100 significantly decreased.

Treatment defined: oral pan-JAK inhibitor, 5-10 mg twice daily. This CDR3 spans 17 amino acids. V lost 5 bases to trimming and J lost 6 bases; unmatched junction nucleotides: 15. Germline V gives CDR1 KGHSH, CDR2 LQKENI. Extraction of RNA preceded its reverse transcription into cDNA, which served as the sequencing template. Using immunoSEQ multiplex PCR, the repertoire was profiled, and TCRdb retains in-frame clones only, with some absent. The profile shows 150,000 to 200,000 clones, 60% of them singletons. The TCR was taken from a human donor with alopecia areata. The specimen comprised CD4+ T cells sorted from blood, sampled at week 24, from a patient treated with tofacitinib. The chain is built from TRBV18 and TRBJ1-1, with TRBD1 matching over 10 bases. The CDR3 here is CASSSKTGGFVLPEAFF. DNA of the CDR3: TGTGCCAGCTCATCGAAGACAGGGGGCTTTGTATTACCTGAAGCTTTCTTT.